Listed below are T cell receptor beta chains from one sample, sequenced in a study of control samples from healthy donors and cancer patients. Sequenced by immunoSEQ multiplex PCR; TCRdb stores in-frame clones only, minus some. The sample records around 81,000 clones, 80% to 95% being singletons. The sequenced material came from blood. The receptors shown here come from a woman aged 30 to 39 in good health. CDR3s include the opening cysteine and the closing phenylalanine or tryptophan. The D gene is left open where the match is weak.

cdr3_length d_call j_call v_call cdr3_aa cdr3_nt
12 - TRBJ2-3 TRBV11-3 CASSDTPDTQYF TGTGCCAGCAGTGATACGCCTGATACGCAGTATTTT
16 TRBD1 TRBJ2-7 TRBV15 CATSRRTGHSSYEQYF TGTGCCACCAGCAGGCGGACAGGGCACAGCTCCTACGAGCAGTACTTC
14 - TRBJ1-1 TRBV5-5 CASSLRSLYTEAFF TGTGCCAGCAGCTTGAGAAGTCTGTACACTGAAGCTTTCTTT
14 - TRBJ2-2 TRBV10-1 CATQDLGPDGELFF TGCGCCACCCAGGACCTAGGGCCTGACGGGGAGCTGTTTTTT
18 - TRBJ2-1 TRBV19 CASTSGTPLTTNYNEQFF TGTGCCAGTACCTCCGGGACTCCTTTGACTACTAACTACAATGAGCAGTTCTTC
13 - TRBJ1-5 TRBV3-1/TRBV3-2 CASSEMQGQPQHF TGTGCCAGCAGCGAAATGCAGGGTCAGCCCCAGCATTTT
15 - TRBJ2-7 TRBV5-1 CASSLAAHVGYEQYF TGCGCCAGCAGCTTGGCGGCGCACGTTGGGTACGAGCAGTACTTC
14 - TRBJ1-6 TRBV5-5 CASSLEGRNSPLHF TGTGCCAGCAGCTTGGAGGGCCGAAATTCACCCCTCCACTTT
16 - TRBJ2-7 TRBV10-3 CAIRGIGGQQTYEQYF TGTGCCATCAGAGGGATCGGCGGACAGCAAACCTACGAGCAGTACTTC
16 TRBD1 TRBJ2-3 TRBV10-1 CASSEAGTGGQDTQYF TGCGCCAGCAGTGAGGCCGGGACAGGGGGCCAAGATACGCAGTATTTT
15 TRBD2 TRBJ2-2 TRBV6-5 CASTVAGGNTGELFF TGTGCCAGCACCGTAGCGGGGGGGAACACCGGGGAGCTGTTTTTT
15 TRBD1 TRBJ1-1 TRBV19 CASSIMDRGNTEAFF TGTGCCAGTAGTATTATGGACAGGGGGAACACTGAAGCTTTCTTT
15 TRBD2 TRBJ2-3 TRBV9 CASSGLAFHTDTQYF TGTGCCAGCAGCGGACTAGCGTTTCACACAGATACGCAGTATTTT
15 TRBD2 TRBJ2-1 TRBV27 CASSWGTSSYNEQFF TGTGCCAGCAGTTGGGGGACTAGCTCCTACAATGAGCAGTTCTTC
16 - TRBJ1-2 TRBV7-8 CASSLSVAEPNYGYTF TGTGCCAGCAGCTTAAGTGTGGCAGAGCCTAACTATGGCTACACCTTC
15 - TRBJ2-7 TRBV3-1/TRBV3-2 CASSQEEAGPYEQYF TGTGCCAGCAGCCAAGAGGAAGCAGGCCCCTACGAGCAGTACTTC
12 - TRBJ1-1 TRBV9 CASLTRNTEAFF TGTGCCAGTCTTACAAGGAACACTGAAGCTTTCTTT
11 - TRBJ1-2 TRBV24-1 CATSEGIGYTF TGTGCCACCAGTGAAGGAATCGGCTACACCTTC
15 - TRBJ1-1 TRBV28 CASSPGNTGNTEAFF TGTGCCAGCAGTCCTGGGAACACAGGGAACACTGAAGCTTTCTTT
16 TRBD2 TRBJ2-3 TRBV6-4 CASSIKPTSEPDTQYF TGTGCCAGCAGTATCAAGCCGACTAGCGAGCCAGATACGCAGTATTTT
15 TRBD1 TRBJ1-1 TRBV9 CASSAGTGGATEAFF TGTGCCAGCAGCGCGGGGACAGGGGGGGCCACTGAAGCTTTCTTT
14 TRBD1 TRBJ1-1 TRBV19 CASSMGQVVTEAFF TGTGCCAGTAGTATGGGACAGGTGGTCACTGAAGCTTTCTTT
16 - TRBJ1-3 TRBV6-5 CASSYTGRVSGNTIYF TGTGCCAGCAGTTACACGGGACGGGTCTCTGGAAACACCATATATTTT
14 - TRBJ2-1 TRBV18 CASSPPGPQGEQFF TGTGCCAGCTCACCACCTGGCCCCCAGGGGGAGCAGTTCTTC
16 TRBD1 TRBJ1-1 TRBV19 CASRGQEIAIVTKAFF TGTGCCAGTAGGGGACAGGAGATTGCCATTGTGACTAAAGCTTTCTTT
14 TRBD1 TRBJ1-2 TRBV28 CASSPGQAYDGYTF TGTGCCAGCAGTCCTGGACAGGCATATGATGGCTACACCTTC
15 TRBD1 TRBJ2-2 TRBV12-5 CASELGQGLPGELFF TGTGCTAGTGAGTTGGGACAGGGATTGCCCGGGGAGCTGTTTTTT
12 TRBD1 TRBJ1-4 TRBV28 CATETGGEKLFF TGTGCCACAGAGACAGGGGGTGAAAAACTGTTTTTT
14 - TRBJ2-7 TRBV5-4 CASSFGQGGYEQYF TGTGCCAGCAGCTTCGGGCAGGGTGGGTACGAGCAGTACTTC
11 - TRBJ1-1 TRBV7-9 CASSSDREAFF TGTGCCAGCAGCTCCGACAGGGAAGCTTTCTTT
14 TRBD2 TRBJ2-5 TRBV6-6 CASSYGLVQETQYF TGTGCCAGCAGTTATGGACTAGTCCAAGAGACCCAGTACTTC
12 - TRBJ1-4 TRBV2 CVSGGGNEKLFF TGTGTTTCTGGGGGAGGCAATGAAAAACTGTTTTTT
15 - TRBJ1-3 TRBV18 CASSPPSQGGNTIYF TGTGCCAGCTCACCACCATCACAGGGTGGAAACACCATATATTTT
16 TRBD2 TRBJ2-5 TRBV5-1 CASSHTGTSGRETQYF TGCGCCAGCAGTCACACCGGGACTAGCGGGAGAGAGACCCAGTACTTC
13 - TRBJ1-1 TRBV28 CASSFQGWAEAFF TGTGCCAGCAGTTTCCAGGGATGGGCTGAAGCTTTCTTT